This T cell receptor (beta chain) was retrieved from a study of blood T cell repertoires in COVID-19. The CDR3 contains 13 residues. Germline CDR1 and CDR2: MRHNA and SNTAGT. J was trimmed by 10 bases and V by 10 bases; bases with no gene match: 11. TCRdb keeps only in-frame clones here, not all; method: immunoSEQ multiplex PCR. This sample has 400,000 to 450,000 clones, with roughly 90% found just once. The sequencing sample was made of peripheral blood. The chain couples TRBV6-4 to TRBJ2-1, with TRBD2 matching over 9 bases. The TCR sequence derives from a woman in her thirties or forties with COVID-19, enrolled during active disease. CDR3 nucleotide sequence: TGTGCCACAGCACCGGCTAGCGGGACGGAGCAGTTCTTC. Residues: CATAPASGTEQFF.